Each of the 15 T cell receptor beta chains below was sequenced from the same sample in a study of blood T cell repertoires in COVID-19. Sequencing was performed with immunoSEQ multiplex PCR; in TCRdb, only in-frame clones are kept and a portion is missing. Of some 260,000 clones in the sample, 70% to 85% were seen once. The sequenced sample consisted of peripheral blood. The receptors originated from a woman of 80 years or more with active or convalescent COVID-19.

To note about this clone: Other DNA sequences in the same sample also yield this CDR3. The V gene is TRBV9, the J gene TRBJ2-7, with D maybe TRBD2 (6 bases). CDR3 length: 14 amino acids. The germline CDR1 and CDR2 sequences are SGDLS and YYNGEE. V dropped 0 bases and J dropped 4 bases, with 11 bases sitting between them. The CDR3 sequence is CASSVDGSGYEQYF. The CDR3 nucleotides are TGTGCCAGCAGCGTAGACGGGAGTGGGTACGAGCAGTACTTC.

V gene TRBV6-5 combines with J gene TRBJ2-3; 8 nucleotides agree with TRBD1. The CDR3 sequence is 14 residues long. Germline CDR1 MNHEY, CDR2 SVGAGI. J gave up 4 bases and V 7 bases, and 7 bases lay outside the gene matches. CDR3 residues: CASTYRGAADTQYF. CDR3 nucleotides: TGTGCCAGCACCTACAGGGGGGCGGCAGATACGCAGTATTTT.

Concerning this clone itself: The same CDR3 also results from other DNA sequences found in this sample. CDR3 loop: CASSLGTSTDTQYF. The CDR3, as DNA: TGCGCCAGCAGCTTGGGAACTAGCACAGATACGCAGTATTTT. This chain joins TRBV5-1 and TRBJ2-3; D remains ambiguous. Germline V gene sequence: CDR1 SGHRS, CDR2 YFSETQ. The CDR3 has 14 amino acids. V was trimmed by 0 bases and J by 0 bases, leaving 5 bases between them.

This clone is a singleton in its sample. The J gene is TRBJ1-1, the V gene TRBV5-1; no reliable D call. Germline-derived CDR1 and CDR2 are SGHRS and YFSETQ. The V gene lost 2 bases and the J gene lost 0 bases, with 11 bases spanning the gap. The CDR3 length is 15 residues. For the CDR3, the DNA is TGCGCCAGCAGCTTTAACGGGAGATTGAACACTGAAGCTTTCTTT. Its protein is CASSFNGRLNTEAFF.

The chain couples TRBV4-2 to TRBJ2-3, with TRBD2 matching over 11 bases. The CDR3 runs 17 residues. Germline loops: CDR1 LGHNA, CDR2 YNFKEQ. The V and J ends lost 4 bases and 2 bases, in that order; junction bases with no gene match: 8. Here the CDR3 DNA reads TGTGCCAGCAGCCCATCTTTGACTAGCGGGGCCACAGATACGCAGTATTTT. The encoded protein is CASSPSLTSGATDTQYF.

The chain carries TRBV5-5 and TRBJ2-5, with TRBD2 as a possible D gene (6 bases). The V end was cut by 2 bases, the J end by 2 bases, with 7 bases between. The CDR3 has 13 amino acids. Germline values: CDR1 SGHKS, CDR2 YYEKEE (reference sequence). The CDR3 nucleotides are TGTGCCAGCAGCTTCAGCGGGCAAGAGACCCAGTACTTC. Its protein is CASSFSGQETQYF.

This clone turned up a few times. V usage is TRBV30 and J usage is TRBJ1-2; 7 nucleotides match TRBD1. V gave up 0 bases and J gave up 10 bases; unmatched junction bases: 8. The CDR3 runs 13 residues. Germline CDR1 is GTSNPN and CDR2 is SVGIG (reference sequence). The chain's CDR3 is CAWSVGGGRDYTF. The CDR3 DNA sequence: TGTGCCTGGAGTGTAGGAGGGGGCAGGGACTACACCTTC.

The rearrangement links TRBV11-2 to TRBJ2-1; no clear D gene. The germline CDR1 and CDR2 sequences are SGHAT and FQNNGV. The CDR3 is 16 amino acids. V lost 5 bases and J lost 0, with 14 bases in between. CDR3 sequence: CASSERVRSSYNEQFF. The CDR3 bases are TGTGCCAGCAGCGAGAGAGTAAGGAGCTCCTACAATGAGCAGTTCTTC.

The chain joins TRBV7-9 to TRBJ1-2; tentative D call: TRBD1 (6 bases). CDR1 and CDR2 from the germline V gene are SEHNR and FQNEAQ (reference sequence). The CDR3 is 14 residues long. V was pared by 1 base and J by 9 bases, with 15 bases between. The CDR3 DNA is TGTGCCAGCAGCTTAGAACCGGACAGTTCGAGCTACACCTTC. Its protein product is CASSLEPDSSSYTF.

V is TRBV13 and J is TRBJ2-3; perhaps TRBD2 as D (5 bases). V gave up 2 bases and J gave up 5 bases, with 8 bases separating them. The CDR3 totals 13 residues. Germline CDR1 PRHDT, CDR2 FYEKMQ (reference sequence). CDR3 sequence reads: CASSLPAGDTQYF. The CDR3 region has the DNA TGTGCCAGCAGCTTACCGGCGGGAGATACGCAGTATTTT.

The chain employs TRBV5-1 and TRBJ2-5; TRBD2 matches at 8 bases. Trimming removed 0 bases from V and 4 bases from J; junction bases left unmatched: 8. The CDR3 is 16 amino acids. Germline-derived CDR1 and CDR2 are SGHRS and YFSETQ. The CDR3 protein is CASSLAGGPLRETQYF. The CDR3 DNA is TGCGCCAGCAGCTTGGCGGGGGGGCCGTTAAGAGAGACCCAGTACTTC.

This clone was recorded a few times. The chain links TRBV7-8 to TRBJ2-7; no clear D. The V end lost 4 bases, the J end lost 3 bases, and 4 bases lay between the germline ends. The CDR3 has 11 amino acids. CDR1 is SGHVS and CDR2 is FQNEAQ in the germline V gene. For the CDR3, the DNA is TGTGCCAGCAGCTCCAACTACGAGCAGTACTTC. This codes for CASSSNYEQYF.

V is TRBV27 and J is TRBJ1-1; the D is unclear. Germline lookup yields CDR1 MNHEY and CDR2 SMNVEV (reference sequence). This CDR3 comprises 11 residues. V was clipped by 6 bases and J by 3 bases, with 5 bases between them. The CDR3 loop is CASRYHTEAFF. The DNA of the CDR3 is TGTGCCAGCAGGTATCACACTGAAGCTTTCTTT.

The rearrangement joins TRBV30 to TRBJ2-3, with 10 bases fitting TRBD2. Germline CDR1 is GTSNPN and CDR2 is SVGIG (reference sequence). V gave up 4 bases and J gave up 1 base; unmatched junction bases: 5. The CDR3 loop spans 15 amino acids. This CDR3 reads CAWMSGRAGTDTQYF. The CDR3 nucleotides are TGTGCCTGGATGAGCGGGAGGGCCGGCACAGATACGCAGTATTTT.

This chain links TRBV5-1 with TRBJ2-1; D possibly corresponds to TRBD1 (7 bases). The CDR3 extends over 16 amino acids. V lost 1 base to trimming and J lost 4 bases, with 15 bases between them. The germline V gene has CDR1 SGHRS and CDR2 YFSETQ. In DNA form, the CDR3 reads TGCGCCAGCAGCTTGCAGGGGGGAGAAACTTACAATGAGCAGTTCTTC. Translated, it gives CASSLQGGETYNEQFF.